There are many counts of the clone carrying this T cell receptor beta chain. Its target is unknown. The iRepertoire nested amplicon-rescue multiplex PCR amplified TCR alpha and beta CDR3s from RNA. For one-step reverse transcription and amplification, roughly 100-400 ng of tissue mRNA or PBMC total RNA was used. TCRdb fed the multiplex PCR reads into MiXCR, producing one record per CDR3 protein. The sample includes approximately 190,000 distinct CDR3 sequences, 32% of them seen just once. The source of the sample is a study of glioma-infiltrating T cells. CDR3 length equals 14 residues. The V end lost 1 base, the J end lost 0 bases, and 10 bases lay between the germline ends. Germline V lookup: CDR1 DFQATT, CDR2 SNEGSKA (reference sequence). Study observations and caveats: Very few CDR3 sequences were shared between tissue and blood.

Sequenced: glioma tissue, nonneoplastic brain tissue, or PBMCs (not recorded which). The genes are TRBV20-1 and TRBJ2-7; possibly TRBD2 for D (6 bases). This sequence originates from a human donor with low-grade glioma or glioblastoma, undergoing nonglioma brain surgery, or in good health (not recorded which). This chain's CDR3 is CSARGPRDSYEQYF. For the CDR3, the DNA is TGCAGTGCTAGAGGACCGCGGGACTCCTACGAGCAGTACTTC.